This is a list of T cell receptor beta chains from one sample in a study of cytomegalovirus exposure and HLA in healthy donors. Data came from immunoSEQ multiplex PCR; TCRdb stores just in-frame clones and leaves some out. The sample contains 140,000 to 150,000 clones, about two thirds of which appear only once. The sample comprised PBMCs. These receptors originate from a woman aged 55-69 years in good health and CMV-seropositive. The CDR3 runs from the conserved cysteine through the conserved F or W. The D gene is left open where the match is weak. Rows give clone size only sometimes, using once, few, many, or a class for an expanded clone.

V gene	J gene	D gene	clone size	CDR3 protein	CDR3 DNA
TRBV6-6	TRBJ2-4	TRBD1	NA	CASSPPGQGKNIQYF	TGTGCCAGCAGCCCCCCGGGACAGGGAAAAAACATTCAGTACTTC
TRBV11-2	TRBJ1-3	NA	few	CASSLVRGRTGNTIYF	TGTGCCAGCAGCTTAGTAAGGGGAAGAACTGGAAACACCATATATTTT
TRBV18	TRBJ2-2	TRBD2	NA	CASSSGEANTGELFF	TGTGCCAGCTCTAGCGGGGAGGCTAACACCGGGGAGCTGTTTTTT
TRBV18	TRBJ1-1	TRBD1	NA	CASSPRTGETEAFF	TGTGCCAGCTCACCTCGGACAGGGGAGACTGAAGCTTTCTTT
TRBV29-1	TRBJ1-1	NA	NA	CSATTAGTEAFF	TGCAGCGCAACGACGGCGGGCACTGAAGCTTTCTTT
TRBV6-6	TRBJ1-5	NA	few	CASSYNRERNQPQHF	TGTGCCAGCAGTTACAACAGGGAACGCAATCAGCCCCAGCATTTT
TRBV28	TRBJ1-2	TRBD1	NA	CASSSTGGSYGYTF	TGTGCCAGCAGTTCCACAGGGGGCTCCTATGGCTACACCTTC
TRBV29-1	TRBJ2-1	NA	NA	CSVEDSGSYNEQFF	TGCAGCGTTGAAGACTCAGGTTCCTACAATGAGCAGTTCTTC
TRBV29-1	TRBJ1-1	NA	NA	CSVRTELNTEAFF	TGCAGCGTCAGGACAGAACTGAACACTGAAGCTTTCTTT
TRBV6-1	TRBJ2-1	TRBD1	NA	CASSEGNRGWDEQFF	TGTGCCAGCAGTGAAGGGAACAGGGGGTGGGATGAGCAGTTCTTC
TRBV7-2	TRBJ1-3	TRBD1	NA	CASSLVDRAGNTIYF	TGTGCCAGCAGCTTAGTTGACAGGGCTGGAAACACCATATATTTT
TRBV6-1	TRBJ2-2	NA	NA	CASTLPGSYTGELFF	TGTGCCAGCACCTTACCCGGGAGCTACACCGGGGAGCTGTTTTTT
TRBV30	TRBJ2-5	TRBD1	NA	CAWSVQGQETQYF	TGTGCCTGGAGTGTACAGGGGCAAGAGACCCAGTACTTC
TRBV4-2	TRBJ1-2	TRBD1	NA	CASSQATGTGNYGYTF	TGTGCCAGCAGCCAAGCTACCGGGACAGGGAACTATGGCTACACCTTC
TRBV6-5	TRBJ1-4	NA	few	CASRKLGAGEKLFF	TGTGCCAGCAGGAAACTTGGGGCGGGAGAAAAACTGTTTTTT
TRBV29-1	TRBJ1-2	NA	few	CSVDFTVNYGYTF	TGCAGCGTTGATTTTACGGTTAACTATGGCTACACCTTC
TRBV28	TRBJ1-2	TRBD1	NA	CASSLRGTGGFSGYTF	TGTGCCAGCAGTTTAAGGGGGACAGGGGGCTTCTCTGGCTACACCTTC
TRBV2	TRBJ1-1	NA	few	CASSEGVSRGTEAFF	TGTGCCAGCAGTGAAGGCGTGTCGAGGGGGACTGAAGCTTTCTTT
TRBV29-1	TRBJ1-5	TRBD1	NA	CSVDTGELGQPQHF	TGCAGCGTAGACACAGGGGAATTAGGGCAGCCCCAGCATTTT
TRBV25-1	TRBJ1-4	TRBD1	NA	CASSGTGFEKLFF	TGTGCCAGCAGTGGGACAGGGTTTGAAAAACTGTTTTTT
TRBV25-1	TRBJ1-4	NA	NA	CATRDGYSVNEKLFF	TGTGCCACCAGAGACGGGTATTCAGTTAATGAAAAACTGTTTTTT
TRBV28	TRBJ2-7	NA	few	CASGRDEQYF	TGTGCCAGCGGCAGGGACGAGCAGTACTTC
TRBV28	TRBJ2-3	TRBD2	NA	CASSTYLAGGRRADTQYF	TGTGCCAGCAGTACCTACCTAGCGGGAGGCAGGAGGGCAGATACGCAGTATTTT
TRBV5-1	TRBJ1-1	NA	NA	CASSLESGRKAFF	TGCGCCAGCAGCTTGGAGTCAGGTCGAAAAGCTTTCTTT
TRBV29-1	TRBJ1-1	NA	NA	CSAAGEGEAFF	TGCAGCGCCGCGGGGGAGGGTGAAGCTTTCTTT
TRBV11-2	TRBJ2-7	TRBD1	NA	CASSSFRTGEDIHEQYF	TGTGCCAGCAGCTCGTTCCGGACAGGGGAGGATATTCACGAGCAGTACTTC
TRBV15	TRBJ2-7	TRBD2	few	CATSRGASGATSYEQYF	TGTGCCACCAGCAGGGGGGCTAGCGGGGCCACGTCCTACGAGCAGTACTTC
TRBV7-9	TRBJ1-4	NA	NA	CASSFLGGGDNEKLFF	TGTGCCAGCAGCTTTCTTGGGGGCGGCGATAATGAAAAACTGTTTTTT
TRBV29-1	TRBJ2-7	TRBD1	NA	CSVGDSSYEQYF	TGCAGCGTTGGGGACAGCTCCTACGAGCAGTACTTC
TRBV28	TRBJ1-1	NA	NA	CASQQGTEAFF	TGTGCCAGCCAACAGGGTACTGAAGCTTTCTTT
TRBV2	TRBJ1-4	NA	NA	CASTLVRGGSEKLFF	TGTGCCAGCACCCTAGTTAGGGGGGGGAGTGAAAAACTGTTTTTT
TRBV7-8	TRBJ2-3	TRBD2	NA	CASSLLLAGGRDTQYF	TGTGCCAGCAGCCTCCTACTAGCGGGAGGTAGAGATACGCAGTATTTT
TRBV9	TRBJ2-7	TRBD1	NA	CASARDRGSDEQYF	TGTGCCAGCGCCCGGGACAGGGGCTCCGACGAGCAGTACTTC